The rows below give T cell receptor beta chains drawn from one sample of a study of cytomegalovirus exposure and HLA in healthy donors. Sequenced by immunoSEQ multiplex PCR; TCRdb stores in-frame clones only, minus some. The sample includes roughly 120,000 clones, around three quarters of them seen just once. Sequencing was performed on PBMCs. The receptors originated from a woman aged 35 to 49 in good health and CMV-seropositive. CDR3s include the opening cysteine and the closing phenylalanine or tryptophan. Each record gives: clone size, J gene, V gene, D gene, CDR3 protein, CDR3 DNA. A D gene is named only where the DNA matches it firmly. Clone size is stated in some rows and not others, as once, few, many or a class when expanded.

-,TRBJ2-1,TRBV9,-,CASSVEGGPYNEQFF,TGTGCCAGCAGCGTAGAGGGCGGGCCCTACAATGAGCAGTTCTTC
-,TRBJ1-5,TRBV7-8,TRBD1,CASSGQGYSNQPQHF,TGTGCCAGCAGCGGACAGGGATATAGCAATCAGCCCCAGCATTTT
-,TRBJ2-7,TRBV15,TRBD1,CATSRDRGRGGEQYF,TGTGCCACCAGCAGGGACAGGGGGCGTGGAGGGGAGCAGTACTTC
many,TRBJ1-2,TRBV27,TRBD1,CASSLSSLSGTDVYGYTF,TGTGCCAGCAGTTTATCGTCCCTTTCCGGGACAGATGTCTATGGCTACACCTTC
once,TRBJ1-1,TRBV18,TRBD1,CASSMGQLNTEAFF,TGTGCCAGCTCGATGGGACAGCTGAACACTGAAGCTTTCTTT
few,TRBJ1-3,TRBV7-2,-,CASSSPVSGNTIYF,TGTGCCAGCAGCTCTCCGGTCTCTGGAAACACCATATATTTT
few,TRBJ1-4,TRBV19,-,CASSGGFGEKLFF,TGTGCCAGTTCGGGGGGGTTCGGTGAAAAACTGTTTTTT
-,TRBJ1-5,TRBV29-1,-,CSERPSLRQSSNQPQHF,TGCAGCGAACGACCATCCCTCAGGCAGAGTAGCAATCAGCCCCAGCATTTT
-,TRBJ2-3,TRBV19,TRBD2,CASSGTSGGATFGDTQYF,TGTGCCAGTAGTGGGACTAGCGGGGGGGCCACGTTCGGAGATACGCAGTATTTT
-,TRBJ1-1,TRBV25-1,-,CASSESGRGTEAFF,TGTGCCAGCAGTGAATCGGGCAGGGGCACTGAAGCTTTCTTT
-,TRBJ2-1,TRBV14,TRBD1,CASSQDRTGNEQFF,TGTGCCAGCAGCCAAGACAGGACAGGGAATGAGCAGTTCTTC
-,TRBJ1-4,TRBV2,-,CASKKDFGGNEKLFF,TGTGCCAGCAAGAAGGATTTTGGGGGGAATGAAAAACTGTTTTTT
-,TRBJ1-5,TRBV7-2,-,CASSLVTGDNQPQHF,TGTGCCAGCAGCTTAGTAACAGGCGATAATCAGCCCCAGCATTTT
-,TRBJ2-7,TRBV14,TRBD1,CASSQSEDRGDYEQYF,TGTGCCAGCAGCCAATCCGAGGACAGGGGGGACTACGAGCAGTACTTC
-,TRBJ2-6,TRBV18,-,CASSRGQLPRSGANVLTF,TGTGCCAGCTCACGAGGACAGCTCCCGAGGTCTGGGGCCAACGTCCTGACTTTC
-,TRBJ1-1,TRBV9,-,CASSAGSGDTEAFF,TGTGCCAGCAGCGCAGGGTCTGGGGACACTGAAGCTTTCTTT